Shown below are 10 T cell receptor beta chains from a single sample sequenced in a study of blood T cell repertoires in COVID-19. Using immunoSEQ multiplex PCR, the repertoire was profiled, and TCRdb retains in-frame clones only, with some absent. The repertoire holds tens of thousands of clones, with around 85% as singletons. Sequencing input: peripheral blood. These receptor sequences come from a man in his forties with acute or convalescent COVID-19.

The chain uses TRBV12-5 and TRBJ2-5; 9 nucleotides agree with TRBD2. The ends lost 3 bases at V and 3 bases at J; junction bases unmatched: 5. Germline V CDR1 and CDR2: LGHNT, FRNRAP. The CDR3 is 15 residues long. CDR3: CASGFVRGGKETQYF. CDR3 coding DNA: TGTGCTAGTGGTTTTGTGCGGGGGGGAAAAGAGACCCAGTACTTC. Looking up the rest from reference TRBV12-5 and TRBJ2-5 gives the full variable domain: DARVTQTPRHKVTEMGQEVTMRCQPILGHNTVFWYRQTMMQGLELLAYFRNRAPLDDSGMPKDRFSAEMPDATLATLKIQPSEPRDSAVYFCASGFVRGGKETQYFGPGTRLLVL.

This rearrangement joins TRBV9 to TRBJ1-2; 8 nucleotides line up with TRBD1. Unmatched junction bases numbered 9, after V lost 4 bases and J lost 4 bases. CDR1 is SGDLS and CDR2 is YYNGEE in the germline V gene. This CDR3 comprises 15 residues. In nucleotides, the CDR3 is TGTGCCAGCAGCTCAGGACAGGGAGAGGCCTATGGCTACACCTTC. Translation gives CASSSGQGEAYGYTF.

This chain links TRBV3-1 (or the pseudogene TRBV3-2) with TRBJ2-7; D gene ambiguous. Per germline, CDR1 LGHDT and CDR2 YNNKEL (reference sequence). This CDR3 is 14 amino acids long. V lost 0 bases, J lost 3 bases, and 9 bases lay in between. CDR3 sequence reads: CASSQDGSIYEQYF. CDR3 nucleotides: TGTGCCAGCAGCCAAGACGGTAGTATCTACGAGCAGTACTTC.

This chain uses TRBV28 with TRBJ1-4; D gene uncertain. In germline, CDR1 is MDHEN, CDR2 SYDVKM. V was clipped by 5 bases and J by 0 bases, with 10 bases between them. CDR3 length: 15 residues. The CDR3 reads CASSPPTPTNEKLFF. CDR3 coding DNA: TGTGCCAGCAGTCCCCCGACACCAACTAATGAAAAACTGTTTTTT.

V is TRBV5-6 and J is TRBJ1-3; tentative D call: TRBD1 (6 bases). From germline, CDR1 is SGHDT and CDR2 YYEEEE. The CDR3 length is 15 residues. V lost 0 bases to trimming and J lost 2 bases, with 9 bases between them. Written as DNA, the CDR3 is TGTGCCAGCAGCTTGGGGACAGTAACTGGAAACACCATATATTTT. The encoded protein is CASSLGTVTGNTIYF.

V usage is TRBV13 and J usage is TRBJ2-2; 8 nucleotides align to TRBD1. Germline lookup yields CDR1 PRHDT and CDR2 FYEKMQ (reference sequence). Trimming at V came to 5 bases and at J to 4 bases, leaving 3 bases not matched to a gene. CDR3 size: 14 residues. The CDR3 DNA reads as TGTGCCAGCAGCACCGGGACAGGCACCGGGGAGCTGTTTTTT. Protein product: CASSTGTGTGELFF.

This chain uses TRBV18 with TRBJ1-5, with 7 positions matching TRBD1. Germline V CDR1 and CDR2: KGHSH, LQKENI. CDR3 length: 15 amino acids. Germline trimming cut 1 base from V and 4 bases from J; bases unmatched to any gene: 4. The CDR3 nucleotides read TGTGCCAGCTCACCACGGGACAGCGGTAATCAGCCCCAGCATTTT. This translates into CASSPRDSGNQPQHF. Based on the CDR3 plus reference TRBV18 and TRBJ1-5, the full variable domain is NAGVMQNPRHLVRRRGQEARLRCSPMKGHSHVYWYRQLPEEGLKFMVYLQKENIIDESGMPKERFSAEFPKEGPSILRIQQVVRGDSAAYFCASSPRDSGNQPQHFGDGTRLSIL.

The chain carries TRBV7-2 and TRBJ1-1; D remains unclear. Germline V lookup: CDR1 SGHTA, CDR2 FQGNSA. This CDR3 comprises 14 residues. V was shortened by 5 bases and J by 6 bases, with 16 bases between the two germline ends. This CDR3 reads CASSREGLAPEAFF. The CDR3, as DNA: TGTGCCAGCAGCCGCGAGGGCCTAGCCCCTGAAGCTTTCTTT.

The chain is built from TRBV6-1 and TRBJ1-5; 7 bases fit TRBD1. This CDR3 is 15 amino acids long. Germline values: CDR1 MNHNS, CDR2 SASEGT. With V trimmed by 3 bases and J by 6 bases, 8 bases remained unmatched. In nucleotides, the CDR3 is TGTGCCAGCAGTGATATCGACAGGGCGGCTCAGCCCCAGCATTTT. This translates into CASSDIDRAAQPQHF.

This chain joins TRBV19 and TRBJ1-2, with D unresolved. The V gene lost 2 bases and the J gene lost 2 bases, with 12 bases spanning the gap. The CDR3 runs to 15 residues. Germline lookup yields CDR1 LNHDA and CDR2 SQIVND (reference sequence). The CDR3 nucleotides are TGTGCCAGTAGTATACCCTCTAATGCGAACTATGGCTACACCTTC. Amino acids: CASSIPSNANYGYTF.